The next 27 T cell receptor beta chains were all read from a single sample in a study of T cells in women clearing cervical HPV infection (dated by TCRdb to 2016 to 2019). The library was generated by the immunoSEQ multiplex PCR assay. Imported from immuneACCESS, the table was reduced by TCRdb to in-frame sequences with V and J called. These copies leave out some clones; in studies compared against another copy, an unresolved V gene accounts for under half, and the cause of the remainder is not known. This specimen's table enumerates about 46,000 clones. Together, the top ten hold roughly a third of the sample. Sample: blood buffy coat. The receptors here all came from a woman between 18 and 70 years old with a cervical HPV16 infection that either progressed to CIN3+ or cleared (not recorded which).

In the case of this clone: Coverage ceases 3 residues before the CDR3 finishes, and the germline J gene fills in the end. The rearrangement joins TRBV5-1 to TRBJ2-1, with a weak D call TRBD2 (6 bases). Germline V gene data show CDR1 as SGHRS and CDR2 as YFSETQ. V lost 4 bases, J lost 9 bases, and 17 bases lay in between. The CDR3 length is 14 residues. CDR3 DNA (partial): TGCGCCAGCAGCCGTGGACTATCGGAGGGTGAG. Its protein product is CASSRGLSEGE. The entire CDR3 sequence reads CASSRGLSEGEQFF.

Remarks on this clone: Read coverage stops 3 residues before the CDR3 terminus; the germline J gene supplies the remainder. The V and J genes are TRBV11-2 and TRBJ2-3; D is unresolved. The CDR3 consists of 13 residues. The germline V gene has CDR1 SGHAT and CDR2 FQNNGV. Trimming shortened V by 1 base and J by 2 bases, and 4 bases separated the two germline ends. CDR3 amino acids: CASSLAHTDTQYF. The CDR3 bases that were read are TGTGCCAGCAGCTTAGCCCACACAGATACG.

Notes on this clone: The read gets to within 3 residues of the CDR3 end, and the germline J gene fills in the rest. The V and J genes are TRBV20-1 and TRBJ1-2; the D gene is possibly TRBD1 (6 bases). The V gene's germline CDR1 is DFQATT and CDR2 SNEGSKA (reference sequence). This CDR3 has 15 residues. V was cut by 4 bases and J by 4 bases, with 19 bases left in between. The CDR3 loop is CSATRDPGVAYGYTF. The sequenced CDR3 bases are TGCAGTGCTACCCGAGACCCAGGGGTCGCCTATGGC.

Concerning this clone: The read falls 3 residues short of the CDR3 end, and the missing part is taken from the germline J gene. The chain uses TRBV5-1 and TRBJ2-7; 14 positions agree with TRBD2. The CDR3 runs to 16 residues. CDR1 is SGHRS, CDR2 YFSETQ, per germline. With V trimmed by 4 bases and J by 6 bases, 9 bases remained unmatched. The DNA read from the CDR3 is TGCGCCAGCAGCATACTTGGGACTAGCGGGAGTCCCGAG. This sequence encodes CASSILGTSGSPE. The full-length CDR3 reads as CASSILGTSGSPEQYF. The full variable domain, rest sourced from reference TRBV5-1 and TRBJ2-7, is KAGVTQTPRYLIKTRGQQVTLSCSPISGHRSVSWYQQTPGQGLQFLFEYFSETQRNKGNFPGRFSGRQFSNSRSEMNVSTLELGDSALYLCASSILGTSGSPEQYFGPGTRLTVT.

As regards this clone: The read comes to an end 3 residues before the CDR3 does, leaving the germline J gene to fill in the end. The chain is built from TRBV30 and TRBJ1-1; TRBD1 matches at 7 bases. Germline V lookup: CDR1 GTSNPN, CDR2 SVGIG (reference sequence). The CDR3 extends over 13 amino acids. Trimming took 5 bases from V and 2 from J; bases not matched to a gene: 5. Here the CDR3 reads CAWSRDSNTEAFF. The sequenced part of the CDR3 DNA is TGTGCCTGGTCCCGGGACAGCAACACTGAA.

The DNA read from the CDR3 is TGTGCCAGTAGTATTAGAAGACAGACTGAA. It is translated as CASSIRRQTE. The complete CDR3 protein is CASSIRRQTEAFF. This chain joins TRBV19 and TRBJ1-1; TRBD1 might be the D (5 bases). The CDR3 goes on 3 residues after the read ends, and that part is filled in from the germline J gene. The CDR3 sequence is 13 residues long. Germline V gene lookup returns CDR1 LNHDA and CDR2 SQIVND (reference sequence). V dropped 3 bases and J dropped 5 bases, with 10 bases sitting between them.

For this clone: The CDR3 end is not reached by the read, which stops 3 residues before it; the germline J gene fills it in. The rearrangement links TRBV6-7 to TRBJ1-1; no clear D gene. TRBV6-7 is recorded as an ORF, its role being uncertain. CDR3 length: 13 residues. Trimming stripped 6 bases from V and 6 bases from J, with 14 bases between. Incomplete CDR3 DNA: TGTGCCAGCAGGGTACCCCCGGGTCCTGAA. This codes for CASRVPPGPE. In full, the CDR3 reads CASRVPPGPEAFF.

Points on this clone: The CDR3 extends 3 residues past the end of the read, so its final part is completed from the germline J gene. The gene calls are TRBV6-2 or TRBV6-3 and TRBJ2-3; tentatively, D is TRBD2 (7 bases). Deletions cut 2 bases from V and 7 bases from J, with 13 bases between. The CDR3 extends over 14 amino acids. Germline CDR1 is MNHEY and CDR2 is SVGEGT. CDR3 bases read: TGTGCCAGCAGTTACGCGCGGGGGCTAAATACG. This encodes CASSYARGLNT. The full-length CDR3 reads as CASSYARGLNTQYF.

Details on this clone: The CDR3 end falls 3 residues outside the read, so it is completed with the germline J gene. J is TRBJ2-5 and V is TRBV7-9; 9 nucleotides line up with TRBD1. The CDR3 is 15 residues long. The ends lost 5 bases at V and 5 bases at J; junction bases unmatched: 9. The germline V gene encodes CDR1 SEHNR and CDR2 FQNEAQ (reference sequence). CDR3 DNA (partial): TGTGCCAGCAGCGCACACAGGGGGCTGCAGGAGACC. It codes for CASSAHRGLQET. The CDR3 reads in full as CASSAHRGLQETQYF. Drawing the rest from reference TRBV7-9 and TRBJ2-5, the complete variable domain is DTGVSQNPRHKITKRGQNVTFRCDPISEHNRLYWYRQTLGQGPEFLTYFQNEAQLEKSRLLSDRFSAERPKGSFSTLEIQRTEQGDSAMYLCASSAHRGLQETQYFGPGTRLLVL.

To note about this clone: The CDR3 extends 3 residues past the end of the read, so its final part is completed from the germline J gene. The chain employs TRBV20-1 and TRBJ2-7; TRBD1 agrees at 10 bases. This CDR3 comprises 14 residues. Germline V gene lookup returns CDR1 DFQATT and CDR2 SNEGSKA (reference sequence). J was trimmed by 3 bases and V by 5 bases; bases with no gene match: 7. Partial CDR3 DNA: TGCAGTGCTCATTCCGGGACAGGGGACTACGAG. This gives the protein CSAHSGTGDYE. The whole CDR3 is CSAHSGTGDYEQYF.

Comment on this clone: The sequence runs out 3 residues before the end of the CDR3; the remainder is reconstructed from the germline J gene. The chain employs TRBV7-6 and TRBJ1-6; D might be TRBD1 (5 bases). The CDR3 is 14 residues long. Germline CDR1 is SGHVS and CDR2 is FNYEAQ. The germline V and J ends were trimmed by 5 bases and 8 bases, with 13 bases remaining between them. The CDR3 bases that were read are TGTGCCAGCAGCCCCCGAGGGGCCGATTCACCC. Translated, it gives CASSPRGADSP. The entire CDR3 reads CASSPRGADSPLHF.

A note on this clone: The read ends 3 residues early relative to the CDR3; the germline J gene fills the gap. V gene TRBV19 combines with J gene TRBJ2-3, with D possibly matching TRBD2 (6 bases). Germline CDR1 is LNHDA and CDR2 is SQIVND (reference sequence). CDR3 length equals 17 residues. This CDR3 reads CASSKDPWVAAQETQYF. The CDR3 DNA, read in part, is TGTGCCAGTAGCAAGGACCCATGGGTAGCGGCCCAAGAGACG.

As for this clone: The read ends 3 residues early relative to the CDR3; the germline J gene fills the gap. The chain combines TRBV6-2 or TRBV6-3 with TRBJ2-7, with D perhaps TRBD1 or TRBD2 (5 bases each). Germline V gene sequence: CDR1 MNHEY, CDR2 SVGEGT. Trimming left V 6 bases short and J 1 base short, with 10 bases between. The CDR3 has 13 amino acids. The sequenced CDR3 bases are TGTGCCAGCAGGAGGGCAGGGTCCTACGAG. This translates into CASRRAGSYE. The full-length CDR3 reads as CASRRAGSYEQYF.

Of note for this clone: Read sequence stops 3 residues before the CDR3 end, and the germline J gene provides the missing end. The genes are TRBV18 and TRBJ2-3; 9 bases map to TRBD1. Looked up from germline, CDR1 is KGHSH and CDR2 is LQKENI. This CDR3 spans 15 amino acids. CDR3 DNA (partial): TGTGCCAGCTCACCTGACAGGGGGAGCAATCAGCCG. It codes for CASSPDRGSNQP. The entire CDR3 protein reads CASSPDRGSNQPQYF.

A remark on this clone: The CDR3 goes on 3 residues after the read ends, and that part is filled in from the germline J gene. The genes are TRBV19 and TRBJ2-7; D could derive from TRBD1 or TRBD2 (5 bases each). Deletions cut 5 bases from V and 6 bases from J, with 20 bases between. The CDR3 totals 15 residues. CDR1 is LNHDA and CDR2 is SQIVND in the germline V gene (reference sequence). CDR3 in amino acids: CASSVGDRVGFEQYF. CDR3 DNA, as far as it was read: TGTGCCAGTAGTGTGGGAGACAGAGTGGGTTTCGAG. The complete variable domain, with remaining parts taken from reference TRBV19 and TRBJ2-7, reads DGGITQSPKYLFRKEGQNVTLSCEQNLNHDAMYWYRQDPGQGLRLIYYSQIVNDFQKGDIAEGYSVSREKKESFPLTVTSAQKNPTAFYLCASSVGDRVGFEQYFGPGTRLTVT.

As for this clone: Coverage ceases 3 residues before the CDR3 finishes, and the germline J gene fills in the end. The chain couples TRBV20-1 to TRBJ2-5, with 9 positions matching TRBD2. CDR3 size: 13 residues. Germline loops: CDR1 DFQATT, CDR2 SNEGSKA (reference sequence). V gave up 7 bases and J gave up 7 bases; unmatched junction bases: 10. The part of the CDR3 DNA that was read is TGCAGTGTTCTAGCGGGATCGGGAGGGACC. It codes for CSVLAGSGGT. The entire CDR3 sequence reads CSVLAGSGGTQYF.

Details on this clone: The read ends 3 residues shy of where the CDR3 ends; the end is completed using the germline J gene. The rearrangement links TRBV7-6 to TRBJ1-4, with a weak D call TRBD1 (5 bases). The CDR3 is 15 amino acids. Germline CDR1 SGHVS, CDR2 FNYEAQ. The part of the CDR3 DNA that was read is TGTGCCAGCAGCTTAGAAGTGACAGATAATTCACCA. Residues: CASSLEVTDNSP. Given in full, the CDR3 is CASSLEVTDNSPLFF.

Here the CDR3 reads CACGAGMNTEAFF. The sequenced CDR3 bases are TGTGCCTGTGGGGCCGGAATGAACACTGAA. The chain combines TRBV30 with TRBJ1-1; possibly TRBD1 for D (5 bases). The observed sequence ends 3 residues before the CDR3 terminus, with the missing tail filled in from the germline J gene. Germline V CDR1 and CDR2: GTSNPN, SVGIG (reference sequence). The CDR3 runs to 13 residues. Deletions cut 6 bases from V and 0 bases from J, with 11 bases between.

CDR3 amino acids: CASSQTGGAEAFF. The sequenced part of the CDR3 DNA is TGTGCCAGTAGCCAGACAGGGGGCGCGGAG. The chain recombines TRBV19 with TRBJ1-1; 10 nucleotides align to TRBD1. The read finishes 3 residues shy of the CDR3 end, and the germline J gene is used to complete it. Germline CDR1 is LNHDA and CDR2 is SQIVND (reference sequence). This CDR3 is built from 13 residues.

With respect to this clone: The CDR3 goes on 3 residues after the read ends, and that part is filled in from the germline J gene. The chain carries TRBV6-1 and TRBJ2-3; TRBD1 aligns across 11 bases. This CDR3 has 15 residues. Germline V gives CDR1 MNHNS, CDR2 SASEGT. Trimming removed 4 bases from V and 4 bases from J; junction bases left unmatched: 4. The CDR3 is CASSGPGQGADTQYF. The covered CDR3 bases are TGTGCCAGCAGTGGACCGGGACAGGGGGCAGATACG.

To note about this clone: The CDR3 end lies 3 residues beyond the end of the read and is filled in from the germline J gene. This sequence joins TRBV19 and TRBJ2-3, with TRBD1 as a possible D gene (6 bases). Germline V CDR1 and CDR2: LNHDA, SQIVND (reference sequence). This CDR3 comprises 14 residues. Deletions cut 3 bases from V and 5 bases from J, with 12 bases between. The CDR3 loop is CASSIGQPGDTQYF. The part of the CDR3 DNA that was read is TGTGCCAGTAGTATCGGACAGCCAGGAGATACG. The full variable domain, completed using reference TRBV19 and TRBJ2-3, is DGGITQSPKYLFRKEGQNVTLSCEQNLNHDAMYWYRQDPGQGLRLIYYSQIVNDFQKGDIAEGYSVSREKKESFPLTVTSAQKNPTAFYLCASSIGQPGDTQYFGPGTRLTVL.

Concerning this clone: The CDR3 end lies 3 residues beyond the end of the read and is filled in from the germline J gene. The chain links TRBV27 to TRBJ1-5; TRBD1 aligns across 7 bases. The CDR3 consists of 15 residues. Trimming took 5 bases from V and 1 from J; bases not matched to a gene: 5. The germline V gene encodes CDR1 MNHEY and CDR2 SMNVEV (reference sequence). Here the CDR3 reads CASSLTGSSNQPQHF. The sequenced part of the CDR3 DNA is TGTGCCAGCAGTCTGACAGGGTCGAGCAATCAGCCC.

The sequenced part of the CDR3 DNA is TGTGCCAGCAGCTTATGGGGGGAGAACACTGAA. Translating it yields CASSLWGENTE. The complete CDR3 protein is CASSLWGENTEAFF. The rearrangement links TRBV7-3 to TRBJ1-1, with a tentative D call TRBD1 (5 bases). Read coverage stops 3 residues before the CDR3 terminus; the germline J gene supplies the remainder. Germline CDR1 and CDR2: SGHTA and FQGTGA. The CDR3 covers 14 residues. V was shortened by 2 bases and J by 1 base, with 8 bases between the two germline ends.

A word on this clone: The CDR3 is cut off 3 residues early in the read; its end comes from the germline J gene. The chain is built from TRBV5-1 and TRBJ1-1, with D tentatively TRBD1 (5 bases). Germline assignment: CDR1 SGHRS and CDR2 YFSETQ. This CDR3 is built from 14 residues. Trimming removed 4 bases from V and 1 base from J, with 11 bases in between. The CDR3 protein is CASSPRDRNTEAFF. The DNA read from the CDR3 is TGCGCCAGCAGCCCCAGGGATCGGAACACTGAA.

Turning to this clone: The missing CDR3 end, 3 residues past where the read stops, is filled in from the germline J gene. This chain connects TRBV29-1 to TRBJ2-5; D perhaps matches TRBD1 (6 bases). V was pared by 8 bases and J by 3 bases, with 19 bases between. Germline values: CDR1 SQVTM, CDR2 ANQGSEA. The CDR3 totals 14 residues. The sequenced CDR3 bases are TGCAGCTCCAGACAGGAGACCGGTAAAGAGACC. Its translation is CSSRQETGKET. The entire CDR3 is CSSRQETGKETQYF. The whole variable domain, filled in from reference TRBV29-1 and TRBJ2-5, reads SAVISQKPSRDICQRGTSLTIQCQVDSQVTMMFWYRQQPGQSLTLIATANQGSEATYESGFVIDKFPISRPNLTFSTLTVSNMSPEDSSIYLCSSRQETGKETQYFGPGTRLLVL.

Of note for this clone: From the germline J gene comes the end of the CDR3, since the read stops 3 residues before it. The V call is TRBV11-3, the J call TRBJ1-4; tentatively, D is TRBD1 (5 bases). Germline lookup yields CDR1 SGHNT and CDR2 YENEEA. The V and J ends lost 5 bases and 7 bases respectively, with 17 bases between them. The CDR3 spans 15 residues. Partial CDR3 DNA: TGTGCCAGCAGCCCAGATGGGGCGACAGTTGAAAAA. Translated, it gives CASSPDGATVEK. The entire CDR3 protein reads CASSPDGATVEKLFF.

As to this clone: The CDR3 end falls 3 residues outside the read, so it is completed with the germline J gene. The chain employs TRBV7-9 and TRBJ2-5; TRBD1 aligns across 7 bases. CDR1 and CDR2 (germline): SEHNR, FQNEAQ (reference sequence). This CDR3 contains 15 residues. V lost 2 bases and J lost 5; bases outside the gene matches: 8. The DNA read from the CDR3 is TGTGCCAGCAGCTTATCTTCAGGGGGACGGGAGACC. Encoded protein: CASSLSSGGRET. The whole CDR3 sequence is CASSLSSGGRETQYF.